This T cell receptor beta chain was obtained from a study of T cell responses to AZD1222 COVID-19 vaccine. General study results and limits: Repertoires were collected only later (after the peak T cell response had occurred). Females made up more of the donors, who were largely white British, and clonal diversity may have come out too low. AZD1222 recipients seropositive at baseline numbered only 6 or 7.

CDR3 length: 15 amino acids. Germline CDR1 reads SGHRS; CDR2 reads YFSETQ. V was trimmed by 4 bases and J by 0 bases, leaving 10 bases between them. As regards this clone: Its target is not known. Other DNA sequences in this sample translate to the same CDR3.

Assay used: immunoSEQ multiplex PCR; TCRdb lists only in-frame clones, some missing. The profile covers tens of thousands of clones, with 86% appearing a single time and roughly 7.2% taken by the ten largest. Investigators merged groups given second doses at roughly 4 or roughly 12 weeks. This sample comprised peripheral blood, obtained 28 days after the second AZD1222 dose. The receptor was isolated from an adult who received the AZD1222 COVID-19 vaccine. The V and J genes are TRBV5-1 and TRBJ1-4, with a weak D call TRBD1 (5 bases). This chain's CDR3 is CASSPQGATNEKLFF. The CDR3 bases are TGCGCCAGCAGCCCCCAGGGTGCAACTAATGAAAAACTGTTTTTT.